This passage covers 13 T cell receptor beta chains from one sample sequenced in a study of early T cells in non-severe SARS-CoV-2 infection. A single record per CDR3 protein comes from TCRdb applying MiXCR to the 5' RACE reads. The data show tens of thousands of distinct CDR3 sequences, with roughly an eighth seen just once and 15% to 20% held by the top ten. Material for sequencing was whole blood. Receptors were obtained from an adult who was a healthcare worker with PCR-confirmed SARS-CoV-2 infection or an uninfected control (not recorded which).

This clonotype showed up many times. The chain is built from TRBV6-2 or TRBV6-3 and TRBJ1-5; maybe TRBD1 (5 bases). Between the trimmed V and J ends, which lost 6 bases and 7 bases, there was a span of 13 bases. This CDR3 spans 13 amino acids. CDR1 is MNHEY and CDR2 is SVGEGT in the germline V gene. CDR3 DNA: TGTGCCAGCAGCTATGTAGGGGTCCAGCCCCAGCATTTT. Translating it yields CASSYVGVQPQHF.

This clonotype was seen ten or more times. V usage is TRBV7-3 and J usage is TRBJ2-1; a possible D gene is TRBD1 (5 bases). Germline V gene data show CDR1 as SGHTA and CDR2 as FQGTGA. This CDR3 comprises 14 residues. V lost 3 bases, J lost 1 base, and 7 bases lay in between. CDR3 amino acids: CASSLDTSYNEQFF. In nucleotides, the CDR3 is TGTGCCAGCAGCTTGGACACTTCCTACAATGAGCAGTTCTTC.

This clonotype was recorded at least ten times. The chain employs TRBV7-3 and TRBJ2-1; D not resolved. Trimming removed 4 bases at V and 5 bases at J, with 12 bases between. Germline V gene data show CDR1 as SGHTA and CDR2 as FQGTGA. This CDR3 is built from 14 residues. The CDR3 sequence: CASSSRPADNEQFF. CDR3 sequence (DNA): TGTGCCAGCAGCTCACGCCCGGCAGACAATGAGCAGTTCTTC.

This clonotype was recorded a few times. The chain couples TRBV2 to TRBJ2-4; D remains unclear. V lost 0 bases and J lost 0, with 6 bases in between. The length of the CDR3 is 15 residues. Germline CDR1 is SNHLY and CDR2 is FYNNEI. The CDR3 is CASSEAPIAKNIQYF. The CDR3 DNA is TGTGCCAGCAGTGAAGCGCCAATAGCCAAAAACATTCAGTACTTC.

This clonotype was found a few times. This chain joins TRBV19 and TRBJ2-2, with D possibly TRBD1 on 5 matching bases. Germline CDR1 LNHDA, CDR2 SQIVND (reference sequence). Trimming removed 7 bases from V and 11 bases from J, with 14 bases in between. This CDR3 contains 12 residues. The CDR3 nucleotides are TGTGCCAGTACCACAACAGGTGAAGAGCTGTTTTTT. It specifies CASTTTGEELFF.

This clonotype came up a few times. The chain has TRBV6-6 and TRBJ1-1; D call uncertain. The V gene lost 6 bases and the J gene lost 1 base, with 6 bases spanning the gap. Germline V gives CDR1 MNHNY, CDR2 SVGAGI (reference sequence). This CDR3 contains 12 residues. The CDR3 region is CASRTRNTEAFF. The CDR3 region has the DNA TGTGCCAGCAGAACTAGGAACACTGAAGCTTTCTTT.

This clonotype has a count of ten or more. One junction end disagrees with the germline gene, perhaps due to a read error. The gene calls are TRBV20-1 and TRBJ1-3; no firm D call. Per germline, CDR1 DFQATT and CDR2 SNEGSKA (reference sequence). This CDR3 is 14 amino acids long. CDR3 sequence (DNA): TGTACTAAATTGGACCCCCTATCTGGAAACACCATATATTTT. Encoded protein: CTKLDPLSGNTIYF.

The sample holds a few counts of this clonotype. This chain connects TRBV11-3 to TRBJ2-7, with D perhaps matching TRBD1 or TRBD2 (5 bases each). With 6 bases removed from V and 4 bases from J, the gap between germline ends came to 10 bases. The CDR3 consists of 12 residues. CDR1 and CDR2 (germline): SGHNT, YENEEA. The chain's CDR3 is CASRRDVYEQYF. The CDR3 bases are TGTGCCAGCAGGAGGGACGTTTACGAGCAGTACTTC. Looking up the rest from reference TRBV11-3 and TRBJ2-7 gives the full variable domain: EAGVVQSPRYKIIEKKQPVAFWCNPISGHNTLYWYLQNLGQGPELLIRYENEEAVDDSQLPKDRFSAERLKGVDSTLKIQPAELGDSAVYLCASRRDVYEQYFGPGTRLTVT.

The chain uses TRBV29-1 and TRBJ2-3; D is perhaps TRBD1 (6 bases). V lost 6 bases to trimming and J lost 2 bases, with 12 bases between them. Germline V gene sequence: CDR1 SQVTM, CDR2 ANQGSEA. There are 13 residues in the CDR3. CDR3 protein: CSVSGQPTDTQYF. The CDR3 DNA reads TGCAGCGTGAGTGGACAGCCCACAGATACGCAGTATTTT.

There are a few counts of this clonotype. This rearrangement joins TRBV7-8 to TRBJ2-6; TRBD1 is a possible D gene (6 bases). Germline loops: CDR1 SGHVS, CDR2 FQNEAQ. The CDR3 is 15 amino acids. The V and J ends lost 6 bases and 2 bases respectively, with 11 bases between them. The CDR3 coding sequence is TGTGCCAGCAGTTCAGGGGCAGCTGGGGCCAACGTCCTGACTTTC. It encodes CASSSGAAGANVLTF.

The rearrangement joins TRBV12-3 or TRBV12-4 to TRBJ1-2; the D is unclear. This CDR3 is built from 14 residues. Trimming shortened V by 7 bases and J by 6 bases, and 18 bases separated the two germline ends. The DNA of the CDR3 is TGTGCCAGCACTCAGATAGCGTATCCCGATGGCTACACCTTC. This translates into CASTQIAYPDGYTF.

This clonotype was counted between two and nine times. The genes are TRBV4-2 and TRBJ1-2; no clear D. The CDR3 is 14 amino acids. Trimming took 1 base from V and 8 from J, leaving 14 bases between them. The V gene's germline CDR1 is LGHNA and CDR2 YNFKEQ. CDR3 DNA sequence: TGTGCCAGCAGCCAAGCAACCATTGCCAGGGGCTACACCTTC. Residues: CASSQATIARGYTF.

This clonotype was recorded many times. This rearrangement joins TRBV6-2 or TRBV6-3 to TRBJ2-4; D perhaps matches TRBD1 (6 bases). Between the trimmed V and J ends, which lost 4 bases and 7 bases, there was a span of 17 bases. In germline, CDR1 is MNHEY, CDR2 SVGEGT. The CDR3 has 15 residues. The CDR3 DNA sequence: TGTGCCAGCAGTTTTTCGTGGGGGCGCGGGAACATTCAGTACTTC. Protein: CASSFSWGRGNIQYF.